The clone carrying this T cell receptor (beta chain) has a single count. No antigen is known for it. These data belong to a study of T cell responses to AZD1222 COVID-19 vaccine. Whole-study findings and limits: Increases in Spike-specific TCR breadth and depth were seen after two AZD1222 doses.

Only in-frame clones appear in the TCRdb table, and some are missing; sequencing was by immunoSEQ multiplex PCR. The sample lists over 110,000 clones, approximately 87% occurring once. Sequenced here: peripheral blood, sampled 28 days after the second AZD1222 dose. This sequence was found in an adult who received the AZD1222 COVID-19 vaccine.

The CDR3 DNA sequence: TGCGCCAGCAGCCAAGATAGGCGGGGCTCACTGAACACTGAAGCTTTCTTT. Amino acid sequence: CASSQDRRGSLNTEAFF. The chain couples TRBV4-1 to TRBJ1-1, with D perhaps matching TRBD1 (5 bases). The CDR3 extends over 17 amino acids. Trimming took 0 bases from V and 0 from J, leaving 14 bases between them. CDR1 is MGHRA, CDR2 YSYEKL, per germline.